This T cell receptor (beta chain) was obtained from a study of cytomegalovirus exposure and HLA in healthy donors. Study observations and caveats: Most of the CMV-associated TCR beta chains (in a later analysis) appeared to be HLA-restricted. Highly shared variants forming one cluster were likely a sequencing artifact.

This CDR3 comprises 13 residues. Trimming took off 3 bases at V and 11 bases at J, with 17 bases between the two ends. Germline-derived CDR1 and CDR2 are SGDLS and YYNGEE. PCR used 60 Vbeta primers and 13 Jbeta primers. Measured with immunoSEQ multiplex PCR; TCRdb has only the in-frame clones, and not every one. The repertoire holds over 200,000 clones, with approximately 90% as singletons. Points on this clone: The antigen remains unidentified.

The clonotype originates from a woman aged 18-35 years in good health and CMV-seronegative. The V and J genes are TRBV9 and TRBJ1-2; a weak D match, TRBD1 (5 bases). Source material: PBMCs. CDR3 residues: CASSADGGMRYTF. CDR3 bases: TGTGCCAGCAGCGCCGACGGGGGTATGCGGTACACCTTC.